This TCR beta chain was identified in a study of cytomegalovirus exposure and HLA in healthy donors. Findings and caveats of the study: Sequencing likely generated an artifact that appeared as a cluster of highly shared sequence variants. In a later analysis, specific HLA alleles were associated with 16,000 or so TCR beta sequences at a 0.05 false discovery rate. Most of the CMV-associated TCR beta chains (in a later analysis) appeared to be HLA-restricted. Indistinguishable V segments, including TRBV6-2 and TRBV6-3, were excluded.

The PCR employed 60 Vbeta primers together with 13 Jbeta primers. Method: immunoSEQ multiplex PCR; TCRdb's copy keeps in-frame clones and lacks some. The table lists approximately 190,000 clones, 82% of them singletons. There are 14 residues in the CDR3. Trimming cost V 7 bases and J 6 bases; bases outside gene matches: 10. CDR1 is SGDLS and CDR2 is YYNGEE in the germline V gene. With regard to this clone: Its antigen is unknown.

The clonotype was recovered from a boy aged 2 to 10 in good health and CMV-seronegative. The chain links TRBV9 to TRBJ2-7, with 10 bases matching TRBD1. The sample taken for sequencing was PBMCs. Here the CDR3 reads CASGSGQGKIEQYF. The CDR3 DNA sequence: TGTGCCAGCGGATCGGGACAGGGGAAGATCGAGCAGTACTTC.